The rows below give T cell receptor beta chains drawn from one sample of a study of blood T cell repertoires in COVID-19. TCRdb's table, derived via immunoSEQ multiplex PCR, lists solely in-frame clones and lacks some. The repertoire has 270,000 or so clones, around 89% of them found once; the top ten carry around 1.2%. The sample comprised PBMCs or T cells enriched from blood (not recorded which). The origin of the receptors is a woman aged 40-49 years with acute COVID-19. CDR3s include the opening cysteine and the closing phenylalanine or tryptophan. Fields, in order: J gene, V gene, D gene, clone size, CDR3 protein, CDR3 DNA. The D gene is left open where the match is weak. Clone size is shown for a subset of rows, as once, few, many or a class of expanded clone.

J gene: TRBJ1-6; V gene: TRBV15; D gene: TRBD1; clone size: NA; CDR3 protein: CATSPRQGGNNSPLHF; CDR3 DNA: TGTGCCACCAGCCCACGACAGGGGGGGAATAATTCACCCCTCCACTTT
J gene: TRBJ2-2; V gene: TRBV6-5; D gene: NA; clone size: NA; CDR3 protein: CASSYDNLLNTGELFF; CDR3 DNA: TGTGCCAGCAGTTATGACAACCTCCTCAACACCGGGGAGCTGTTTTTT
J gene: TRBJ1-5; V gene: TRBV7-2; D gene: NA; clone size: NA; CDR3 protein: CASSLVGTIPGGNQPQHF; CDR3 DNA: TGTGCCAGCAGCTTAGTGGGGACAATCCCTGGGGGCAATCAGCCCCAGCATTTT
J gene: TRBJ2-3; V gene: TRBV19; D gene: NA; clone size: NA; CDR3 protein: CASENTDTQYF; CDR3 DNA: TGTGCCAGTGAGAACACAGATACGCAGTATTTT
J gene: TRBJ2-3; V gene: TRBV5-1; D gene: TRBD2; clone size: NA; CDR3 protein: CASRAGTSDVSDTQYF; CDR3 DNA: TGCGCCAGCAGGGCCGGGACTAGCGACGTCTCAGATACGCAGTATTTT
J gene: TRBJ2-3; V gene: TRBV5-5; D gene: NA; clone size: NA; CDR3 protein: CASSSEASDTQYF; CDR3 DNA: TGTGCCAGCAGTTCGGAGGCCTCCGATACGCAGTATTTT
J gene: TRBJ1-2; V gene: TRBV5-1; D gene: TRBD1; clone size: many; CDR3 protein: CASSASDRGYGYTF; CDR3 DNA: TGCGCCAGCAGCGCTTCGGACAGGGGCTATGGCTACACCTTC
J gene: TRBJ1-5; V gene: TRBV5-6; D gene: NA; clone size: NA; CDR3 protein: CASSGRTGLQPQHF; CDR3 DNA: TGTGCCAGCAGCGGACGAACAGGGCTACAGCCCCAGCATTTT
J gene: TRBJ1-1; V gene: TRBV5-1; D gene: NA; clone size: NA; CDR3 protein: CASRPGAFF; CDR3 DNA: TGCGCCAGCAGGCCGGGAGCTTTCTTT
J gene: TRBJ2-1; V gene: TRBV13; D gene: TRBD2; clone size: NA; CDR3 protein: CASRLAGAVYEQFF; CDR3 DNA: TGTGCCAGCAGACTAGCGGGAGCGGTCTATGAGCAGTTCTTC
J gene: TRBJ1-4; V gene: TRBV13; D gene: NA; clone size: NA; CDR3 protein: CASSQVGGTVNEKLFF; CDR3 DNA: TGTGCCAGCAGCCAGGTTGGGGGGACGGTAAATGAAAAACTGTTTTTT
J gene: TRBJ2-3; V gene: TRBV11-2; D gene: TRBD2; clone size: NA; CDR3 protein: CASSVTGLADTDTQYF; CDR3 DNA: TGTGCCAGCAGCGTCACGGGACTAGCGGACACAGATACGCAGTATTTT
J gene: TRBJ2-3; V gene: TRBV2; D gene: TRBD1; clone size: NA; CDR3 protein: CASRPRDRGTDTQYF; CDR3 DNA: TGTGCCAGCAGACCCCGGGACAGGGGCACAGATACGCAGTATTTT
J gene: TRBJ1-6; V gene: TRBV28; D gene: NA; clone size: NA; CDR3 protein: CASSFEGSYNSPLHF; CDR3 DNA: TGTGCCAGCAGTTTTGAGGGTTCCTATAATTCACCCCTCCACTTT
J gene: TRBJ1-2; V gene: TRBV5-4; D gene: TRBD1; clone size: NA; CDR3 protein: CASTHDRGFLGYTF; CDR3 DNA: TGTGCCAGCACCCATGACAGGGGATTTCTTGGCTACACCTTC
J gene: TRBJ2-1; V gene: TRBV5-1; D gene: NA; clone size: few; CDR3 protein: CASTGEVEQFF; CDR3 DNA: TGCGCCAGCACGGGGGAGGTCGAGCAGTTCTTC
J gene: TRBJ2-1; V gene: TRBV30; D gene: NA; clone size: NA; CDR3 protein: CAWRPSGLRYNEQFF; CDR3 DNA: TGTGCCTGGAGGCCATCGGGTCTTCGTTACAATGAGCAGTTCTTC
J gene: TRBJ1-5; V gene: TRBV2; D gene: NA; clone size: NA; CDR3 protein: CASRPGGGWKPQHF; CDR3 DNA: TGTGCCAGCAGGCCCGGGGGGGGTTGGAAGCCCCAGCATTTT
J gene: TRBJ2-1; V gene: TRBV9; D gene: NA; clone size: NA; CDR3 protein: CASSKQSSYNEQFF; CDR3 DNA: TGTGCCAGCAGCAAGCAAAGCTCCTACAATGAGCAGTTCTTC
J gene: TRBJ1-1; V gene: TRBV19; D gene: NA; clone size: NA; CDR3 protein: CASSTGGGTEAFF; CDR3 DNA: TGTGCCAGTAGTACCGGGGGGGGCACTGAAGCTTTCTTT
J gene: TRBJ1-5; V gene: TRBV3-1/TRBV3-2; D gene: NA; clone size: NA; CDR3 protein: CASSQVQGQPQHF; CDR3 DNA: TGTGCCAGCAGCCAAGTTCAGGGCCAGCCCCAGCATTTT
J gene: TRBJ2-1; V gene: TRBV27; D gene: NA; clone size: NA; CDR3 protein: CASNRKGGHLYNEQFF; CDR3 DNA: TGTGCCAGCAATCGAAAAGGGGGACACCTCTACAATGAGCAGTTCTTC
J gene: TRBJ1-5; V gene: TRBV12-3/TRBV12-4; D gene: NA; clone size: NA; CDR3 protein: CASSSSRGPQHF; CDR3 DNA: TGTGCCAGCAGTTCAAGCCGGGGACCCCAGCATTTT
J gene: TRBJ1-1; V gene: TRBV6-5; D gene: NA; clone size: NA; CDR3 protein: CASSLRQENTEAFF; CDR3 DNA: TGTGCCAGCAGTTTAAGACAGGAGAACACTGAAGCTTTCTTT
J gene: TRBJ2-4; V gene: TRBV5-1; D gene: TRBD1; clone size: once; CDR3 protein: CASSRRTGDGGIQYF; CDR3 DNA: TGCGCCAGCAGCCGACGGACAGGGGATGGGGGCATTCAGTACTTC
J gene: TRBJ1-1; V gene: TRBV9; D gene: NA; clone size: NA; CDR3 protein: CASSVNLAENTEAFF; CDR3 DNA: TGTGCCAGCAGCGTAAATCTCGCGGAGAACACTGAAGCTTTCTTT
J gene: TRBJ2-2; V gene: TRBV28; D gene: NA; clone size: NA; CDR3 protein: CASSLEPGNTGELFF; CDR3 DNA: TGTGCCAGCAGTTTAGAGCCCGGGAACACCGGGGAGCTGTTTTTT
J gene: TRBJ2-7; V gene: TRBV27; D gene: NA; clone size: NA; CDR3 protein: CASSLFTSSYEQYF; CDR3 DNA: TGTGCCAGCAGTTTATTTACGAGCTCCTACGAGCAGTACTTC
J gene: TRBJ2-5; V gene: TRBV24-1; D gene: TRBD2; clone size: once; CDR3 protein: CATSDWASGRETQYF; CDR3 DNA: TGTGCCACCAGTGATTGGGCTAGCGGGAGGGAGACCCAGTACTTC
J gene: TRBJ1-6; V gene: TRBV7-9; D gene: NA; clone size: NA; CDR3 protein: CASSPHQNSPLHF; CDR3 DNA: TGTGCCAGCAGCCCCCACCAGAATTCACCCCTCCACTTT
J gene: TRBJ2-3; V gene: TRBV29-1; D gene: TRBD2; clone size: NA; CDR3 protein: CSASGRSGSDTQYF; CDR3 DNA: TGCAGCGCTAGCGGGAGAAGTGGATCAGATACGCAGTATTTT
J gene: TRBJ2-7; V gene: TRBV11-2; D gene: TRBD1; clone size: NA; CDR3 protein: CASSYRDRGLDEQYF; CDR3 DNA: TGTGCCAGCAGCTACCGGGACAGGGGGCTCGACGAGCAGTACTTC
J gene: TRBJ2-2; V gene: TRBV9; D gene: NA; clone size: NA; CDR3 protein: CASSASWAMNTGELFF; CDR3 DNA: TGTGCCAGCAGCGCCTCATGGGCCATGAACACCGGGGAGCTGTTTTTT
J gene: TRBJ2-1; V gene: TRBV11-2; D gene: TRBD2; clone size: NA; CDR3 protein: CASSSGLAGAEQFF; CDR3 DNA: TGTGCCAGCAGCTCTGGACTAGCGGGAGCTGAGCAGTTCTTC
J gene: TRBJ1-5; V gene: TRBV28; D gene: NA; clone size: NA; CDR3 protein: CASSLDGGLGSNQPQHF; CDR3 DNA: TGTGCCAGCAGCCTGGACGGGGGGCTGGGTAGCAATCAGCCCCAGCATTTT
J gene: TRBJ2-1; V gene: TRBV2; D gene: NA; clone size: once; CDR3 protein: CASHRQVYNEQFF; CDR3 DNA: TGTGCCAGCCACCGGCAGGTGTACAATGAGCAGTTCTTC
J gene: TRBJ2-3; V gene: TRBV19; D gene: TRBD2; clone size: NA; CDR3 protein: CASKREVSTDTQYF; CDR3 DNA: TGTGCCAGTAAGCGGGAGGTATCCACAGATACGCAGTATTTT
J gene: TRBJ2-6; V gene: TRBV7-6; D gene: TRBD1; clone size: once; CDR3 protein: CASSLAGGTGAYSGANVLTF; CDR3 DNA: TGTGCCAGCAGCTTAGCGGGTGGGACAGGGGCCTACTCTGGGGCCAACGTCCTGACTTTC
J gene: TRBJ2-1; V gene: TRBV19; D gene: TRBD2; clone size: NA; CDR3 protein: CASSIGWREGQFF; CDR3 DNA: TGTGCCAGTAGTATAGGGTGGAGGGAGGGGCAGTTCTTC
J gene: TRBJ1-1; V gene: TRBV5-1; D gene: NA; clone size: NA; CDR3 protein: CASSSSPGLLNTEAFF; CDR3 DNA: TGCGCCAGCAGCTCTTCTCCGGGACTCTTGAACACTGAAGCTTTCTTT
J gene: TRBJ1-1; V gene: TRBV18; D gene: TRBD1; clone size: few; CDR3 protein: CASSRGTGLDTEAFF; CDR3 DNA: TGTGCCAGCTCACGCGGGACAGGGTTGGACACTGAAGCTTTCTTT
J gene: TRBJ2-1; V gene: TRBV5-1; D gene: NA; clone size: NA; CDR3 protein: CASSLDSYNEQFF; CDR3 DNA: TGCGCCAGCAGCCTGGACTCTTACAATGAGCAGTTCTTC
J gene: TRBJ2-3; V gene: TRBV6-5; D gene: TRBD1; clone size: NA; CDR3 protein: CASSNRGASDTQYF; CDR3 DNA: TGTGCCAGCAGTAACAGGGGGGCATCAGATACGCAGTATTTT
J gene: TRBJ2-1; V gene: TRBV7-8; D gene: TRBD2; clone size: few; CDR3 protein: CASNIAGGSYNEQFF; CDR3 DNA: TGTGCCAGTAATATAGCGGGAGGGTCCTACAATGAGCAGTTCTTC
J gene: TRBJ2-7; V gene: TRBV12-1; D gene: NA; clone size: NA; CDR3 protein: CASSTTLTIRVAYEQYF; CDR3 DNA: TGTGCCAGCAGCACCACCCTAACCATCAGGGTTGCCTACGAGCAGTACTTC
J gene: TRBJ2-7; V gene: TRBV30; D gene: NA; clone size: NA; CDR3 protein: CACTQLNPPYEQYF; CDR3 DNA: TGTGCCTGTACCCAACTGAATCCTCCCTACGAGCAGTACTTC
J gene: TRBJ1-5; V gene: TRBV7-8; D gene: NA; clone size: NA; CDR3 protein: CASSLAETEGAEGYQPQHF; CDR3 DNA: TGTGCCAGCAGCTTAGCTGAAACAGAAGGAGCGGAGGGATATCAGCCCCAGCATTTT
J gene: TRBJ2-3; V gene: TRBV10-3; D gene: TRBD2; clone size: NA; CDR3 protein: CAISAGEREGYTQYF; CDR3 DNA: TGTGCCATCAGTGCCGGCGAGCGGGAGGGTTACACGCAGTATTTT
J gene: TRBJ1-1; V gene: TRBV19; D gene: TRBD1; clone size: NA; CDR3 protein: CASSITAGGRGAFF; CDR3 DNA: TGTGCCAGTAGTATTACGGCAGGGGGCCGGGGAGCTTTCTTT
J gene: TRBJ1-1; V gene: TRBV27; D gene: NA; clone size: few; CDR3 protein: CASSFGPEAFF; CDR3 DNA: TGTGCCAGCAGTTTTGGCCCTGAAGCTTTCTTT
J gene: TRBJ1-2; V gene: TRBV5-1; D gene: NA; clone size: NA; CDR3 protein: CASTEGSSNGYTF; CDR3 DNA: TGCGCCAGCACGGAGGGGAGTAGCAATGGCTACACCTTC
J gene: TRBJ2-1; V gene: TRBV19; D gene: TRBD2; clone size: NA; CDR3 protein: CASSILAGGSYNEQFF; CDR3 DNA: TGTGCCAGTAGTATCCTAGCGGGAGGCTCCTACAATGAGCAGTTCTTC
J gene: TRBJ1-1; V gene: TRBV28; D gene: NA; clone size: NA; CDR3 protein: CASSSASFMVTEAFF; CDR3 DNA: TGTGCCAGCAGTTCCGCGAGTTTTATGGTCACTGAAGCTTTCTTT
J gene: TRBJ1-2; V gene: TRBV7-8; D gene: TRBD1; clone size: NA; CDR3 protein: CASSLGTGFGYTF; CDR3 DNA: TGTGCCAGCAGCTTAGGGACAGGCTTTGGCTACACCTTC
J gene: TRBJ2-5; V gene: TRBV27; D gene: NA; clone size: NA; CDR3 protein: CASSSRETQYF; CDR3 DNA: TGTGCCAGCAGCTCCCGAGAGACCCAGTACTTC
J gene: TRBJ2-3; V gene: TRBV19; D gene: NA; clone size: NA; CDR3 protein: CASSIMATTDTQYF; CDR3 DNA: TGTGCCAGTAGTATTATGGCCACCACAGATACGCAGTATTTT
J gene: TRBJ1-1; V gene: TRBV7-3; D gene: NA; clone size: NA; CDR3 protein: CASRFAGSNTEAFF; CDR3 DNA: TGTGCCAGCAGGTTCGCGGGCTCGAACACTGAAGCTTTCTTT
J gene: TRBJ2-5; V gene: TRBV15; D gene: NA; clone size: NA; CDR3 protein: CATSRDRRVQTQYF; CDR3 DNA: TGTGCCACCAGCAGAGATCGCAGGGTTCAGACCCAGTACTTC
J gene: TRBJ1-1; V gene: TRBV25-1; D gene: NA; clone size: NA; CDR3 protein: CASSEFQRGRKNTEAFF; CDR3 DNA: TGTGCCAGCAGTGAATTCCAGCGGGGGAGGAAGAACACTGAAGCTTTCTTT
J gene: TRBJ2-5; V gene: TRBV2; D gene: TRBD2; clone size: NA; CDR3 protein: CASNPAGLETQYF; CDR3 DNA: TGTGCCAGCAACCCAGCGGGGCTAGAGACCCAGTACTTC